This TCR beta chain was recovered during a study of T cell repertoires in cytomegalovirus infection. The study, taken as a whole, reports: HLA-C-restricted CMV-specific TCR beta clonotypes prevailed in the ex vivo response.

TCRdb recomputed calls from the reads with MiXCR, one row per CDR3 protein. The table includes around 570,000 distinct CDR3 sequences, just under 40% detected once. Notes on this clonotype: Its antigen remains unidentified.

Trimming left V 0 bases short and J 4 bases short, with 9 bases between. In germline, CDR1 is SGHVT, CDR2 SQSDAQ. This CDR3 comprises 14 residues. This sequence joins TRBV7-4 and TRBJ1-2; D call uncertain. This clonotype was obtained from a human donor in good health (CMV status not recorded). Some clones in this sample may be carry-over from other donors' samples. This specimen was cultured PBMCs, taken from culture after CMV antigen stimulation. This CDR3 reads CASSLASISYGYTF. The CDR3 DNA sequence: TGTGCCAGCAGCTTAGCCAGTATAAGCTATGGCTACACCTTC.